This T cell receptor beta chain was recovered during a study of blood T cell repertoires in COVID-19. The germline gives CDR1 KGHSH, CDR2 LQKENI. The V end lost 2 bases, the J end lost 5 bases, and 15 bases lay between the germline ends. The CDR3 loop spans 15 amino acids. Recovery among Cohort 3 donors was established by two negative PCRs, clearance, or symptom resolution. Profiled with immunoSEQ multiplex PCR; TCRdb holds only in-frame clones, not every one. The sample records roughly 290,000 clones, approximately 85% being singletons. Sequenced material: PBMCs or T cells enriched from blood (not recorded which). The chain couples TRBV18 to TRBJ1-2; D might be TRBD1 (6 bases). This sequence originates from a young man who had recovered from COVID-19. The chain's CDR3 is CASSPSGQGRYGYTF. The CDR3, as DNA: TGTGCCAGCTCACCATCGGGGCAGGGGAGATATGGCTACACCTTC.